This T cell receptor beta chain emerged from a study of vaccination effects on CD4 cells after COVID-19. Study-level background: Median timing of post-vaccine samples was 72 days after the second dose. Cultures of about 2 million PBMC per well contained about 10 IU/ml IL-2 plus 10 ug/ml peptides.

The assay was immunoSEQ multiplex PCR, and TCRdb's table has in-frame clones only and misses some. There are tens of thousands of clones in the sample; approximately 72% occur only once, and approximately 6.3% lies in the top ten. Investigators separated out CD4+ T cells once more than nine days of culture had passed. The infection with SARS-CoV-2 (confirmed by PCR) occurred in this person between March and December 2020. Each participant received a vaccine that was either BNT162b2 or mRNA-1273, given as two doses. Each culture had half its medium swapped for IL-2 medium on days 3 and 7. As to this clone: Its specificity is unknown.

V was pared by 6 bases and J by 7 bases, with 13 bases between. Germline V gene sequence: CDR1 MNHEY, CDR2 SVGAGI. The CDR3 consists of 13 residues. This receptor was obtained from a human donor who had a prior SARS-CoV-2 infection. The sample consisted of CD4+ T cells from PBMCs cultured without peptide, taken after COVID-19 vaccination. The rearrangement joins TRBV6-5 to TRBJ2-1; D call uncertain. The CDR3 DNA follows: TGTGCCAGCAGAAACGGACCTTTAAATGAGCAGTTCTTC. It encodes CASRNGPLNEQFF.